This TCR beta chain stems from a study of beta chain features in type 1 diabetes. Study-wide points: When Type 1 diabetes patients were examined, their TCRB CDR3s proved moderately but significantly shorter in all four CD4+ subsets. Amplification by PCR could prefer shorter templates, with the same effect in patients and controls. Diminished insertions and augmented deletions at VDJ junctions characterized type 1 diabetes patients.

Sequenced material consisted of expressed TCRB transcripts (all of the isolated RNA was reverse transcribed). The assay was immunoSEQ multiplex PCR, and TCRdb's table has in-frame clones only and misses some. The sample consists of some 130,000 clones, approximately 10% of them appearing once. Only one heparinised blood draw was taken per donor, and its volume averaged roughly 0.12 L. With respect to this clone: Its antigen is undetermined.

The sequenced sample consisted of central memory CD4+ T cells from blood. The source is a man younger than 40 with type 1 diabetes.

CDR3 region: CASRVQGNEQYF. The CDR3 DNA reads TGTGCCAGCAGGGTACAGGGGAACGAGCAGTACTTC. The chain is built from TRBV25-1 and TRBJ2-7; the match to TRBD1 covers 7 bases. The germline V gene encodes CDR1 MGHDK and CDR2 SYGVNS. V shed 6 bases and J 5 bases; nucleotides not matched to a gene: 4. This CDR3 has 12 residues.